What follows describes a single T cell receptor beta chain. The target antigen is unknown. Each CDR3 protein gets one entry in TCRdb, which reprocessed the 5' RACE reads and gives no DNA. The sample has 120,000 to 150,000 distinct CDR3 sequences. This entry belongs to a study of T cells expressing NK-cell markers. Study observations and caveats: Once again these clonotypes came out on top in the CD3+CD56-NKG2C+ fraction of four donors.

Germline V gives CDR1 SGDLS, CDR2 YYNGEE. CDR3 length: 15 amino acids. Sequenced input: blood T cells: a sorted CD56 or NKG2C T cell subset, CD4+ or CD8+ T cells, or bulk PBMC T cells (not recorded which). The receptor's source is a man between 18 and 29 years old in good health. The V gene is TRBV9, the J gene TRBJ2-1; TCRdb selects TRBD2, and the lack of DNA leaves this call unchecked. CDR3 loop: CASSVGGLGFNQQFF.